Included here is one T cell receptor beta chain sequence, with context. The data were obtained in a study of identical twins. MiXCR, applied by TCRdb to the 5' RACE reads, yields one record per CDR3 protein. The sample has 1.5 million to 2 million distinct CDR3 sequences; under 35% are singletons. The clonotype comes from a newborn girl in good health. The sequencing input was cord blood.

The CDR3 sequence: CSGTSGGAGETQYF. CDR3 in DNA: TGCAGTGGGACTAGCGGGGGGGCCGGGGAGACCCAGTACTTC. The chain employs TRBV20-1 and TRBJ2-5; 15 bases agree with TRBD2. The CDR3 extends over 14 amino acids. The germline V gene has CDR1 DFQATT and CDR2 SNEGSKA (reference sequence). With 7 bases clipped from V and 5 bases from J, the junction kept 5 bases outside the gene matches.